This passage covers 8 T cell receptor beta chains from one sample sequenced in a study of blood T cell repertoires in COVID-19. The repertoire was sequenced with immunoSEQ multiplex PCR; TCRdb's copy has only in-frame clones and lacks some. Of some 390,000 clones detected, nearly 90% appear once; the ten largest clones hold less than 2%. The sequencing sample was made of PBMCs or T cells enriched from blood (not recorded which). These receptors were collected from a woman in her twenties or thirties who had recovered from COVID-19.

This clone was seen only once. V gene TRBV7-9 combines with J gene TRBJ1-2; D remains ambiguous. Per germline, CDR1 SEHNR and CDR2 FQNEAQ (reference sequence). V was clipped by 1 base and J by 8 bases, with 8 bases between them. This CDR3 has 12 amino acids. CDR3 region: CASSLDSRGYTF. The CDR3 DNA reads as TGTGCCAGCAGCTTAGATTCTAGGGGCTACACCTTC.

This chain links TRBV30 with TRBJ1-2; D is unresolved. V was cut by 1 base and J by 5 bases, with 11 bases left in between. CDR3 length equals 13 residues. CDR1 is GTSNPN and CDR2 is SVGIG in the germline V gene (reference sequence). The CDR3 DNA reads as TGTGCCTGGAGTGGAAAGCTAGATTATGGCTACACCTTC. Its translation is CAWSGKLDYGYTF.

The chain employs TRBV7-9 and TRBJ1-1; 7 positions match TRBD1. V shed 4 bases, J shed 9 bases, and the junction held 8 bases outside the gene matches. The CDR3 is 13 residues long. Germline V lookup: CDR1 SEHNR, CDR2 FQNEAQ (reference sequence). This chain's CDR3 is CASSSDRVMQAFF. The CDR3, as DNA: TGTGCCAGCAGCTCAGACAGGGTGATGCAAGCTTTCTTT.

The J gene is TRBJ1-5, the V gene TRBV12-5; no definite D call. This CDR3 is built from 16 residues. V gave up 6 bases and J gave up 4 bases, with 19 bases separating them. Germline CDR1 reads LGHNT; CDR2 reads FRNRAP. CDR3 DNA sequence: TGTGCTAGTGGCTTCCGCCTCGGGGAATTGAATCAGCCCCAGCATTTT. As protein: CASGFRLGELNQPQHF.

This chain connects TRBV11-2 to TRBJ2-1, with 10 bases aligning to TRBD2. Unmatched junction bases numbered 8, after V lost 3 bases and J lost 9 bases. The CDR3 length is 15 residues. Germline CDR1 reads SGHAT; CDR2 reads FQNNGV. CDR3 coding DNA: TGTGCCAGCAGCTTCTCGGGACTAGCGAGTGGTGAGCAGTTCTTC. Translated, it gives CASSFSGLASGEQFF.

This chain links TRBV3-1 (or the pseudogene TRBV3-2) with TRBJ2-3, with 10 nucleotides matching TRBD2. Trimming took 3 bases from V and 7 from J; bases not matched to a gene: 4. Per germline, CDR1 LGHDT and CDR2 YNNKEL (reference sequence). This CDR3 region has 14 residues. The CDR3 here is CASSHLAGANTQYF. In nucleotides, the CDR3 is TGTGCCAGCAGCCATCTAGCGGGGGCAAATACGCAGTATTTT.

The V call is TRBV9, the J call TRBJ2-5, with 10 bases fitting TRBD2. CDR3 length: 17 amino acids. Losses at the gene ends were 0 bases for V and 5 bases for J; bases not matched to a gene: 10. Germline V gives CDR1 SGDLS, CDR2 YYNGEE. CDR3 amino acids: CASSVGPRSGGEETQYF. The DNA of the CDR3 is TGTGCCAGCAGCGTAGGCCCCAGGAGCGGGGGGGAGGAGACCCAGTACTTC.

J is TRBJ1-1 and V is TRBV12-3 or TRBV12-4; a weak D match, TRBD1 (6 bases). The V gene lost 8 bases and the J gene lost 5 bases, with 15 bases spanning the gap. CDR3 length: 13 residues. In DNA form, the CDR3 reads TGTGCCAGCGCCCAGGGAACAGGGACTGAAGCTTTCTTT. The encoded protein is CASAQGTGTEAFF.